Included here is one T cell receptor (beta chain) sequence, with context. What it binds is not known. Deletions cut 5 bases from V and 1 base from J, with 8 bases between. Looked up from germline, CDR1 is SGHVS and CDR2 is FQNEAQ. The CDR3 consists of 14 residues. The assay was immunoSEQ multiplex PCR, and TCRdb's table has in-frame clones only and misses some. The data show roughly 720,000 clones, 90% seen once. The source of the sample is a study of shared clonotypes between healthy human individuals. Notes on the study in general: The sampled material consisted only of blood, and tissue repertoires are likely to differ. Limitation of the genetic and exposure-history diversity represented came from the few donors.

Healthy and HIV-negative, the adult donors had no recent acute infections or vaccinations. All donors were Caucasian adults living in Nashville, Tennessee. V and J are TRBV7-8 and TRBJ2-2; D possibly corresponds to TRBD2 (5 bases). This receptor was identified in a man aged 18 to 30 in good health. Some clones in this sample may be carry-over from other donors' samples. Source material: memory CD8+ T cells from PBMCs. Subset here: CD45RO+ cells pooled with CCR7-negative TemRA cells. The chain's CDR3 is CASSPSGNTGELFF. As DNA, the CDR3 is TGTGCCAGCAGCCCCAGCGGGAACACCGGGGAGCTGTTTTTT.